This note documents a single TCR beta chain sequence. RNA transcripts yielded amplified TCR beta CDR3 regions. In the first-round RT-PCR of the TCR CDR3, the HTBI primer set was used. MiXCR, applied by TCRdb to the multiplex PCR reads, yields one record per CDR3 protein. The sample has about 720,000 distinct CDR3 sequences; roughly 15% are singletons. Patients aged 18 to 65 had newly diagnosed hyperthyroidism lasting under 2 months. This record comes from a study of T cells in Graves' hyperthyroidism and ophthalmopathy. The CDR3 runs 17 residues. V lost 5 bases to trimming and J lost 2 bases, with 16 bases between them. The germline V gene encodes CDR1 MGHRA and CDR2 YSYEKL.

The genes are TRBV4-1 and TRBJ2-6; D possibly corresponds to TRBD2 (6 bases). Material: blood. The TCR originated in a man aged 18-30 years with Graves' hyperthyroidism. The CDR3, as DNA: TGCGCCAGCAGCAAACTCGGAGGGCCGACTGGGGCCAACGTCCTGACTTTC. This encodes CASSKLGGPTGANVLTF.